The 9 T cell receptor beta chains below all came from one sample that was sequenced in a study of shared clonotypes between healthy human individuals. Data came from immunoSEQ multiplex PCR; TCRdb stores just in-frame clones and leaves some out. This table has fewer than 1.8 million clones, approximately 98.5% appearing once. Specimen: naive CD4+ T cells sorted from blood. Subset given: CD45RA+ positively selected. These receptors originate from a man aged 25-45 years in good health.

A remark on this clone: Additional DNA sequences in this sample encode the identical CDR3. The rearrangement links TRBV18 to TRBJ2-3, with no clear D. The V end lost 0 bases, the J end lost 4 bases, and 5 bases lay between the germline ends. The CDR3 contains 13 residues. Germline V gene data show CDR1 as KGHSH and CDR2 as LQKENI. The CDR3 DNA sequence: TGTGCCAGCTCACCACCGACCGCAGATACGCAGTATTTT. Translation gives CASSPPTADTQYF.

The chain uses TRBV7-9 and TRBJ1-4; 7 bases fit TRBD1. V dropped 8 bases and J dropped 4; count of bases not matched to a gene: 7. CDR3 length: 14 amino acids. From germline, CDR1 is SEHNR and CDR2 FQNEAQ (reference sequence). CDR3 sequence (DNA): TGTGCCAGCCAACCGGGACAGCTTAATGAAAAACTGTTTTTT. Protein: CASQPGQLNEKLFF.

This chain links TRBV27 with TRBJ2-1; D may be TRBD2 (5 bases). Germline loops: CDR1 MNHEY, CDR2 SMNVEV (reference sequence). Trimming stripped 3 bases from V and 10 bases from J, with 13 bases between. CDR3 length equals 13 residues. The CDR3 region is CASSLRAAVEQFF. In DNA, the CDR3 is TGTGCCAGCAGTTTGAGGGCGGCCGTAGAGCAGTTCTTC.

V usage is TRBV18 and J usage is TRBJ1-2; 7 positions match TRBD1. This CDR3 spans 13 amino acids. Germline CDR1 and CDR2: KGHSH and LQKENI. The ends lost 3 bases at V and 6 bases at J; junction bases unmatched: 4. The CDR3: CASSPTGTDGYTF. CDR3 bases: TGTGCCAGCTCACCGACCGGGACAGATGGCTACACCTTC.

With regard to this clone: The junction shows a germline mismatch at one end, possibly a read error. V and J are TRBV7-2 and TRBJ2-7; 10 bases are a match to TRBD2. Germline lookup yields CDR1 SGHTA and CDR2 FQGNSA. CDR3 length equals 14 residues. CDR3 nucleotide sequence: TGTGCCAGCAGCGTAGCGGGAGGCGCCTACGAGCAGTACTTC. Its translation: CASSVAGGAYEQYF. Full variable domain (outside the CDR3, taken from reference TRBV7-2 and TRBJ2-7): GAGVSQSPSNKVTEKGKDVELRCDPISGHTALYWYRQSLGQGLEFLIYFQGNSAPDKSGLPSDRFSAERTGGSVSTLTIQRTQQEDSAVYLCASSVAGGAYEQYFGPGTRLTVT.

V is TRBV2 and J is TRBJ2-7; possibly TRBD1 or TRBD2 for D (6 bases each). The CDR3 covers 14 residues. V was pared by 7 bases and J by 3 bases, with 16 bases between. Germline CDR1 is SNHLY and CDR2 is FYNNEI. CDR3 DNA: TGTGCCAGCACCGTGGGGGGCGGAATCTACGAGCAGTACTTC. This sequence encodes CASTVGGGIYEQYF.

Comment on this clone: Other DNA sequences in the sample encode the same CDR3. The genes are TRBV28 and TRBJ2-7; 12 positions agree with TRBD2. The junction had 3 bases not matched to a gene; V was cut back by 6 bases and J by 0 bases. The CDR3 runs 15 residues. Germline lookup yields CDR1 MDHEN and CDR2 SYDVKM. CDR3 residues: CASSKTSGSSYEQYF. CDR3 coding DNA: TGTGCCAGCAGCAAGACTAGCGGGAGCTCCTACGAGCAGTACTTC.

The chain links TRBV5-1 to TRBJ2-3; the match to TRBD1 covers 10 bases. The CDR3 consists of 16 residues. Germline CDR1 SGHRS, CDR2 YFSETQ. Losses at the gene ends were 4 bases for V and 5 bases for J; bases not matched to a gene: 10. Written as DNA, the CDR3 is TGCGCCAGCAGCGGAGGGACAGGGGTCGGTGGAGATACGCAGTATTTT. It specifies CASSGGTGVGGDTQYF.

The CDR3 DNA reads TGCGCCAGCAGCTCGGAGGACCAAGAGACCCAGTACTTC. This translates into CASSSEDQETQYF. This chain uses TRBV5-1 with TRBJ2-5, with D perhaps matching TRBD2 (5 bases). The V gene's germline CDR1 is SGHRS and CDR2 YFSETQ. The ends were cut back, 3 bases at V and 0 bases at J, with 6 bases in the middle. This CDR3 is built from 13 residues. The whole variable domain, remainder taken from reference TRBV5-1 and TRBJ2-5, is KAGVTQTPRYLIKTRGQQVTLSCSPISGHRSVSWYQQTPGQGLQFLFEYFSETQRNKGNFPGRFSGRQFSNSRSEMNVSTLELGDSALYLCASSSEDQETQYFGPGTRLLVL.